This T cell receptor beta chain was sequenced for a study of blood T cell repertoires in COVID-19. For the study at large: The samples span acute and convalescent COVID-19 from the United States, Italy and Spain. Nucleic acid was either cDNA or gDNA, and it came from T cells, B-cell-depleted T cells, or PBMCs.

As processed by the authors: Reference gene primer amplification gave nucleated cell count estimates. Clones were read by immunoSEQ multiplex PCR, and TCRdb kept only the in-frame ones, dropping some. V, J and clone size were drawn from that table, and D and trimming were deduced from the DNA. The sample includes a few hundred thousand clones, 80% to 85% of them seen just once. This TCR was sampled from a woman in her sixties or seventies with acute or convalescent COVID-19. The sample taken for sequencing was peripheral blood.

CDR3 residues: CATSTRLAGAYEQYF. The CDR3 nucleotides are TGTGCCACCAGCACCCGACTAGCGGGGGCCTACGAGCAGTACTTC. The V call is TRBV15, the J call TRBJ2-7; 12 positions agree with TRBD2. The ends lost 4 bases at V and 2 bases at J; junction bases unmatched: 3. The germline gives CDR1 LNHNV, CDR2 YYDKDF (reference sequence). The CDR3 extends over 15 amino acids.